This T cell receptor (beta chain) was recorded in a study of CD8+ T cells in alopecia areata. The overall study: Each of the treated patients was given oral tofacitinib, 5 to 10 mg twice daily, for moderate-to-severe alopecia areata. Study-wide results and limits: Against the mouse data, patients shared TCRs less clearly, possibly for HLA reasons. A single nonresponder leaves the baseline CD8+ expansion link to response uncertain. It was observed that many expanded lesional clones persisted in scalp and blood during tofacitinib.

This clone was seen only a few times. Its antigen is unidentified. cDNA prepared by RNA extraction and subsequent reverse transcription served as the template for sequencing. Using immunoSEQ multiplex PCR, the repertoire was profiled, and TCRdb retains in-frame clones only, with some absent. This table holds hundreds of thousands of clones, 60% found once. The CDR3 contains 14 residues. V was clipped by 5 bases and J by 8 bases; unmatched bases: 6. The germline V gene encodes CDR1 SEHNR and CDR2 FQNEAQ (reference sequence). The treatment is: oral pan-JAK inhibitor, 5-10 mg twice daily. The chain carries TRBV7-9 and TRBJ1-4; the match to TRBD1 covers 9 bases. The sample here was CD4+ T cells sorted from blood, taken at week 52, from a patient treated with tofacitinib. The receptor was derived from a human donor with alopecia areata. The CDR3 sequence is CASSVGTGKEKLFF. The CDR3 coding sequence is TGTGCCAGCAGCGTTGGGACAGGGAAGGAAAAACTGTTTTTT.